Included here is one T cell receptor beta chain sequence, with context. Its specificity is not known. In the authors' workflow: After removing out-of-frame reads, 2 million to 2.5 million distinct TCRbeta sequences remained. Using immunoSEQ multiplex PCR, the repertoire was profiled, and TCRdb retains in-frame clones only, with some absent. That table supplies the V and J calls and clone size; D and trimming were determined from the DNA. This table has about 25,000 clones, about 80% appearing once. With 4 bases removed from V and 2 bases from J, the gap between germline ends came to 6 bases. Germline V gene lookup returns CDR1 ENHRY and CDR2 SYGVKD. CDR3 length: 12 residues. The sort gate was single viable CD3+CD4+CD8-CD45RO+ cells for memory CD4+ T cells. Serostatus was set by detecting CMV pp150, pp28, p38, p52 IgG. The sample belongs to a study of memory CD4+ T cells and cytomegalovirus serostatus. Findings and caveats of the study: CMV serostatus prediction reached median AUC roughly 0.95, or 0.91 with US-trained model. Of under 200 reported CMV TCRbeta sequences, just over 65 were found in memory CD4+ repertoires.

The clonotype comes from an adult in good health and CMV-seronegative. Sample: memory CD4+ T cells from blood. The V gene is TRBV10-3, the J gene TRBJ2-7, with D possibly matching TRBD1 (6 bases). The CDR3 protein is CAISGTAYEQYF. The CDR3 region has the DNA TGTGCCATCAGTGGGACAGCCTACGAGCAGTACTTC.